This T cell receptor (beta chain) was sequenced during a study of sequential checkpoint blockade in melanoma. The CDR3 runs to 12 residues. Germline values: CDR1 MNHEY, CDR2 SMNVEV (reference sequence). Trimming removed 6 bases from V and 6 bases from J; junction bases left unmatched: 0. Specified treatment: randomized to nivolumab then ipilimumab (arm A) or the reverse (arm B). The assay was immunoSEQ multiplex PCR, and TCRdb's table has in-frame clones only and misses some. The table lists some 16,000 clones, 93% of them singletons, with under 25% in the top ten. The origin of this receptor is a human donor with melanoma. The rearrangement uses TRBV27 and TRBJ1-5; 9 nucleotides align to TRBD1. The material was CD8+ T cells sorted from blood (inferred from file names), obtained from a patient given nivolumab and ipilimumab in sequence. The CDR3 DNA follows: TGTGCCAGCAGGACAGGGGGTCAGCCCCAGCATTTT. This translates into CASRTGGQPQHF.